Below are 19 T cell receptor beta chains sequenced from a single sample in a study of cytomegalovirus exposure and HLA in healthy donors. The PCR used 60 Vbeta and 13 Jbeta primers. The table came from immunoSEQ multiplex PCR; TCRdb's copy has only in-frame clones and leaves some out. This sample yields more than 200,000 clones, of which roughly 87% are seen a single time; 6% belongs to the top ten. The sequenced sample consisted of PBMCs. The receptors were sampled from a middle-aged man in good health and CMV-seropositive.

This chain connects TRBV30 to TRBJ1-4; no definite D call. V lost 3 bases and J 7 bases, leaving 9 bases between the germline ends. CDR1 and CDR2 (germline): GTSNPN, SVGIG (reference sequence). CDR3 length: 12 amino acids. The CDR3 DNA sequence: TGTGCCTGGAGCATGACGGGTGAAAAACTGTTTTTT. This encodes CAWSMTGEKLFF. The whole variable domain, filled in from reference TRBV30 and TRBJ1-4, reads SQTIHQWPATLVQPVGSPLSLECTVEGTSNPNLYWYRQAAGRGLQLLFYSVGIGQISSEVPQNLSASRPQDRQFILSSKKLLLSDSGFYLCAWSMTGEKLFFGSGTQLSVL.

The chain couples TRBV11-1 to TRBJ2-5; perhaps TRBD2 as D (6 bases). This CDR3 has 15 amino acids. The germline CDR1 and CDR2 sequences are SGHAT and FQDESV (reference sequence). The V and J ends lost 5 bases and 3 bases respectively, with 16 bases between them. CDR3 amino acids: CASSQWGTPEETQYF. For the CDR3, the DNA is TGTGCCAGCAGCCAATGGGGGACTCCCGAAGAGACCCAGTACTTC.

V and J are TRBV19 and TRBJ1-1; D is possibly TRBD1 (6 bases). Germline CDR1 LNHDA, CDR2 SQIVND (reference sequence). The CDR3 totals 14 residues. Trimming shortened V by 6 bases and J by 1 base, and 12 bases separated the two germline ends. The CDR3 spells CASRAGGPNTEAFF. CDR3 nucleotide sequence: TGTGCCAGTAGGGCGGGGGGGCCGAACACTGAAGCTTTCTTT.

A note on this clone: A read error may produce the germline difference seen at one junction end. The rearrangement joins TRBV7-7 to TRBJ1-2, with 9 bases lining up with TRBD1. The CDR3 loop spans 14 amino acids. Germline V CDR1 and CDR2: SSHAT, FNYEAQ (reference sequence). The CDR3 nucleotides are TGTGCTAGCAGCTTAGGCAGGACAGGGGACGGCTACACCTTC. It encodes CASSLGRTGDGYTF.

The chain is built from TRBV2 and TRBJ2-7, with D perhaps matching TRBD2 (5 bases). Germline values: CDR1 SNHLY, CDR2 FYNNEI. This CDR3 is built from 14 residues. V gave up 3 bases and J gave up 3 bases, with 12 bases separating them. CDR3 amino acids: CASSEWGSVYEQYV. CDR3 nucleotide sequence: TGTGCCAGCAGTGAGTGGGGTAGCGTCTACGAGCAGTACGTC.

The chain recombines TRBV4-1 with TRBJ2-1; TRBD1 aligns across 10 bases. CDR1 is MGHRA and CDR2 is YSYEKL in the germline V gene. The CDR3 sequence is 18 residues long. V shed 1 base, J shed 4 bases, and the junction held 10 bases outside the gene matches. The CDR3 DNA follows: TGCGCCAGCAGCCAAGCCAGACAGGGGGCGCGAAGGTACAATGAGCAGTTCTTC. Its protein is CASSQARQGARRYNEQFF.

V gene TRBV13 combines with J gene TRBJ2-1; TRBD2 agrees at 15 bases. The germline CDR1 and CDR2 sequences are PRHDT and FYEKMQ (reference sequence). The CDR3 contains 17 residues. The V segment lost 8 bases and the J segment 2 bases; nucleotides outside the gene matches: 7. The CDR3 DNA reads as TGTGCCAGCGACGGGACTAGCGGGAGGCCCCCCTACAATGAGCAGTTCTTC. It yields the protein CASDGTSGRPPYNEQFF.

This clone was observed a handful of times. The chain's CDR3 is CASSYSRQASNYGYTF. CDR3 DNA sequence: TGTGCCAGCAGTTACAGCCGACAGGCCTCCAACTATGGCTACACCTTC. This sequence joins TRBV6-6 and TRBJ1-2; possible D gene TRBD1, 6 bases. Germline CDR1 is MNHNY and CDR2 is SVGAGI (reference sequence). The CDR3 covers 16 residues. The V and J ends lost 2 bases and 2 bases respectively, with 15 bases between them.

The V gene is TRBV6-5, the J gene TRBJ1-1; D is possibly TRBD1 (5 bases). Germline CDR1 and CDR2: MNHEY and SVGAGI. V lost 6 bases and J 2 bases, leaving 13 bases between the germline ends. CDR3 length: 14 amino acids. Written as DNA, the CDR3 is TGTGCCAGCAGCCACAGGAGCCGTAACACTGAAGCTTTCTTT. Protein: CASSHRSRNTEAFF.

This clone was picked up a small number of times. This sequence joins TRBV5-6 and TRBJ2-7; TRBD1 matches at 9 bases. With 4 bases clipped from V and 5 bases from J, the junction kept 10 bases outside the gene matches. Germline V gene data show CDR1 as SGHDT and CDR2 as YYEEEE. This CDR3 has 15 amino acids. CDR3 DNA sequence: TGTGCCAGCAGCCGCTCAGGGACAGGGCGCCACGAGCAGTACTTC. Translated: CASSRSGTGRHEQYF. The full variable domain, in which reference TRBV5-6 and TRBJ2-7 provide the parts outside the CDR3, is DAGVTQSPTHLIKTRGQQVTLRCSPKSGHDTVSWYQQALGQGPQFIFQYYEEEERQRGNFPDRFSGHQFPNYSSELNVNALLLGDSALYLCASSRSGTGRHEQYFGPGTRLTVT.

The chain joins TRBV11-2 to TRBJ2-5; TRBD2 matches 11 bases. V lost 7 bases and J lost 1; bases outside the gene matches: 2. Germline CDR1 reads SGHAT; CDR2 reads FQNNGV. This CDR3 is built from 14 residues. The CDR3 sequence is CASTGTSGQETQYF. The CDR3 DNA reads TGTGCCAGCACCGGGACTAGCGGCCAAGAGACCCAGTACTTC.

This chain uses TRBV11-1 with TRBJ1-1; D possibly corresponds to TRBD1 (6 bases). Between the trimmed V and J ends, which lost 7 bases and 1 base, there was a span of 10 bases. The CDR3 runs 13 residues. Looked up from germline, CDR1 is SGHAT and CDR2 is FQDESV (reference sequence). CDR3 in amino acids: CASNRQENTEAFF. The CDR3 DNA sequence: TGTGCCAGCAACAGACAGGAGAACACTGAAGCTTTCTTT.

The CDR3 loop is CATLGLAGVTFEQYF. CDR3 coding DNA: TGTGCCACCCTCGGACTAGCGGGAGTAACTTTTGAGCAGTACTTC. The J gene is TRBJ2-7, the V gene TRBV10-3, with TRBD2 identical over 13 bases. The CDR3 consists of 15 residues. The junction had 13 bases not matched to a gene; V was cut back by 10 bases and J by 7 bases. Germline V gives CDR1 ENHRY, CDR2 SYGVKD.

This clone appeared a single time. The rearrangement joins TRBV7-9 to TRBJ2-7; TRBD2 matches at 10 bases. Per germline, CDR1 SEHNR and CDR2 FQNEAQ (reference sequence). With 4 bases clipped from V and 3 bases from J, the junction kept 6 bases outside the gene matches. The CDR3 is 15 residues long. CDR3 nucleotides: TGTGCCAGCAGCTCGCTAGCGGGAGCCGTCTACGAGCAGTACGTC. This translates into CASSSLAGAVYEQYV.

This clone was counted a few times. This chain joins TRBV28 and TRBJ2-7; 8 bases agree with TRBD2. The CDR3 runs 16 residues. V lost 2 bases and J lost 0; bases outside the gene matches: 6. CDR1 is MDHEN and CDR2 is SYDVKM in the germline V gene. CDR3 nucleotides: TGTGCCAGCAGTTTAACGGCGGGGGGCGCCTCCTACGAGCAGTACGTC. This gives the protein CASSLTAGGASYEQYV.

This chain uses TRBV9 with TRBJ1-5; D is possibly TRBD1 (6 bases). V was pared by 4 bases and J by 3 bases, with 11 bases between. The CDR3 runs 14 residues. Per the germline V gene, CDR1 is SGDLS and CDR2 is YYNGEE. This chain's CDR3 is CASSPTGLNQPQHF. The CDR3 DNA sequence: TGTGCCAGCAGCCCAACAGGGCTCAATCAGCCCCAGCATTTT.

This clone was counted between two and nine times. The genes are TRBV6-5 and TRBJ1-3; D unresolved. Germline V gene data show CDR1 as MNHEY and CDR2 as SVGAGI. This CDR3 spans 13 amino acids. The ends were cut back, 6 bases at V and 4 bases at J, with 10 bases in the middle. CDR3 sequence: CASSRTTGNTIYF. In nucleotides, the CDR3 is TGTGCCAGCAGCCGAACGACAGGAAACACCATATATTTT.

The rearrangement uses TRBV6-5 and TRBJ2-7; possibly TRBD2 for D (5 bases). Between the trimmed V and J ends, which lost 6 bases and 2 bases, there was a span of 14 bases. The CDR3 sequence is 14 residues long. CDR1 and CDR2 (germline): MNHEY, SVGAGI. The DNA of the CDR3 is TGTGCCAGCAGACCCGCGCACGGGGCCTACGAGCAGTACTTC. Residues: CASRPAHGAYEQYF.

A single count supports this clone. The chain uses TRBV11-3 and TRBJ2-3, with 9 bases aligning to TRBD2. This CDR3 spans 14 amino acids. J gave up 2 bases and V 5 bases, and 2 bases lay outside the gene matches. The germline V gene has CDR1 SGHNT and CDR2 YENEEA. The CDR3 coding sequence is TGTGCCAGCAGCCCTAGCGGGAACACAGATACGCAGTATTTT. It encodes CASSPSGNTDTQYF.